A selection of T cell receptor beta chains follows, all from one sample in a study of blood T cell repertoires in COVID-19. TCRdb's copy holds only in-frame clones and misses some; the assay was immunoSEQ multiplex PCR. The repertoire includes fewer than 350,000 clones, around 86% of them detected once, and 2.1% sits in the top ten. Sequenced: peripheral blood. The receptors shown here come from a woman younger than 45 who had recovered from COVID-19. Each CDR3 is given with its conserved first and last residue. D genes are given only for firm matches. Clone sizes are given selectively: once, few, many, or a class where the clone is expanded.

TRBV19	TRBD2	TRBJ2-3	.	CASSMGRLAGGLVTDTQYF	TGTGCCAGTAGTATGGGTCGGCTAGCGGGAGGACTGGTCACAGATACGCAGTATTTT
TRBV19	.	TRBJ2-1	.	CASSKPGDYNEQFF	TGTGCCAGTAGTAAACCGGGGGACTACAATGAGCAGTTCTTC
TRBV7-9	TRBD2	TRBJ2-7	.	CASSSHSGGPYEQYF	TGTGCCAGCAGCTCCCACTCGGGAGGGCCCTACGAGCAGTACTTC
TRBV28	.	TRBJ1-4	.	CASSSMTGTVDNEKLFF	TGTGCCAGCAGCTCCATGACAGGCACGGTTGATAATGAAAAACTGTTTTTT
TRBV14	.	TRBJ2-2	.	CASSPGNTGELFF	TGTGCCAGCAGCCCAGGGAACACCGGGGAGCTGTTTTTT
TRBV7-9	TRBD1	TRBJ1-6	.	CASSRDRDSPLHF	TGTGCCAGCAGCCGGGACAGGGATTCACCCCTCCACTTT
TRBV12-3/TRBV12-4	TRBD1	TRBJ2-7	.	CASSLDRGLYF	TGTGCCAGCAGTCTCGACAGGGGTCTGTACTTC
TRBV29-1	.	TRBJ2-3	.	CSVDSSGTDTQYF	TGCAGCGTAGACTCATCGGGCACAGATACGCAGTATTTT
TRBV6-5	TRBD1	TRBJ2-7	.	CASSYRSGQVSYEQYF	TGTGCCAGCAGTTACAGGAGTGGACAGGTCTCCTACGAGCAGTACTTC
TRBV7-2	TRBD1	TRBJ2-1	.	CASSHRDRGYNEQFF	TGTGCCAGCAGCCACCGGGACAGGGGCTACAATGAGCAGTTCTTC
TRBV30	.	TRBJ2-3	.	CAWSSWGGATDTQYF	TGTGCCTGGAGTTCGTGGGGGGGGGCCACAGATACGCAGTATTTT
TRBV6-2/TRBV6-3	TRBD1	TRBJ1-6	.	CASSYQTGVSRDSPLHF	TGTGCCAGCAGTTACCAGACAGGGGTTTCGCGTGATTCACCCCTCCACTTT
TRBV27	.	TRBJ2-3	.	CASSPAGAGSTDTQYF	TGTGCCAGCAGTCCCGCCGGCGCGGGGAGCACAGATACGCAGTATTTT
TRBV27	TRBD1	TRBJ1-2	once	CASTTRRDSLFYGYTF	TGTGCCAGCACCACCCGGCGGGACAGCCTTTTCTATGGCTACACCTTC
TRBV7-3	TRBD2	TRBJ2-1	.	CASSPSGSGPRDEQFF	TGTGCCAGCAGCCCCTCGGGTAGCGGGCCTCGCGATGAGCAGTTCTTC
TRBV2	.	TRBJ2-7	.	CASSSPGVYEQYF	TGTGCCAGCAGCAGCCCGGGGGTCTACGAGCAGTACTTC
TRBV27	TRBD1	TRBJ1-2	.	CASSLSTGYGYTF	TGTGCCAGCAGTTTATCGACAGGGTATGGCTACACCTTC
TRBV5-6	.	TRBJ1-1	.	CASSLALGHSNTEAFF	TGTGCCAGCAGCTTGGCGTTGGGACACTCGAACACTGAAGCTTTCTTT
TRBV27	.	TRBJ1-4	.	CASRGLGSEKLFF	TGTGCCAGCAGGGGGTTAGGGAGCGAAAAACTGTTTTTT
TRBV27	.	TRBJ1-1	.	CASSLGGPATEAFF	TGTGCCAGCAGTTTAGGAGGACCGGCCACTGAAGCTTTCTTT
TRBV4-1	.	TRBJ1-1	.	CASSRTGSAEAFF	TGCGCCAGCAGTCGTACAGGGTCGGCTGAAGCTTTCTTT
TRBV18	TRBD1	TRBJ1-1	.	CASSSNRGSTEAFF	TGTGCCAGCTCATCGAACAGGGGATCCACTGAAGCTTTCTTT
TRBV4-1	TRBD2	TRBJ2-7	.	CASSLVVRLAGGYEQYF	TGCGCCAGCAGCCTTGTTGTGAGACTAGCGGGGGGCTACGAGCAGTACTTC
TRBV21-1	.	TRBJ1-1	.	CASSNPSTRGEGTEAFF	TGTGCCAGCAGCAATCCCTCAACGCGGGGAGAGGGCACTGAAGCTTTCTTT
TRBV14	.	TRBJ1-2	.	CASSPDSSINYGYTF	TGTGCCAGCAGCCCGGACTCCTCCATTAACTATGGCTACACCTTC
TRBV5-5	TRBD1	TRBJ1-5	.	CASSWTGNQPQHF	TGTGCCAGCAGCTGGACAGGGAATCAGCCCCAGCATTTT
TRBV27	.	TRBJ2-2	.	CASSAAGRVNTGELFF	TGTGCCAGCAGCGCCGCCGGCCGGGTTAACACCGGGGAGCTGTTTTTT
TRBV28	.	TRBJ1-5	.	CASSFRDQPQHF	TGTGCCAGCAGTTTTCGTGATCAGCCCCAGCATTTT
TRBV29-1	.	TRBJ1-1	once	CSVAKGPTEAFF	TGCAGCGTTGCTAAGGGGCCCACTGAAGCTTTCTTT
TRBV30	.	TRBJ1-3	.	CAWTTDGGGNTIYF	TGTGCCTGGACCACCGACGGCGGCGGAAACACCATATATTTT
TRBV5-1	.	TRBJ2-2	.	CASSLVPSRSDTGELFF	TGCGCCAGCAGCTTGGTGCCTAGCCGATCGGACACCGGGGAGCTGTTTTTT
TRBV18	TRBD1	TRBJ2-6	.	CASSKGQSTSGANVLTF	TGTGCCAGCTCTAAGGGACAGTCAACATCTGGGGCCAACGTCCTGACTTTC
TRBV10-3	TRBD2	TRBJ2-5	once	CAISVGGGVQETQYF	TGTGCCATCAGTGTGGGCGGGGGGGTCCAAGAGACCCAGTACTTC
TRBV6-5	.	TRBJ2-5	.	CASTPTGGRAETQYF	TGTGCCAGCACCCCTACAGGGGGGAGGGCAGAGACCCAGTACTTC
TRBV19	TRBD1	TRBJ1-2	.	CASSIVQGGYTF	TGTGCCAGTAGTATCGTACAGGGGGGCTACACCTTC
TRBV5-4	TRBD2	TRBJ2-3	.	CASSPGGASGSSDTQYF	TGTGCCAGCAGCCCCGGTGGAGCTAGCGGGAGCTCAGATACGCAGTATTTT
TRBV5-1	TRBD1	TRBJ1-1	.	CASSWTGGQMNTEAFF	TGCGCCAGCAGCTGGACAGGGGGCCAAATGAACACTGAAGCTTTCTTT
TRBV5-4	.	TRBJ2-3	.	CASSPEYTDTQYF	TGTGCCAGCAGCCCAGAATACACAGATACGCAGTATTTT
TRBV4-3	TRBD2	TRBJ2-7	.	CASSQQAGGEAYEQYF	TGCGCCAGCAGCCAACAGGCGGGAGGGGAAGCCTACGAGCAGTACTTC
TRBV3-1/TRBV3-2	TRBD1	TRBJ2-5	.	CASSYKGQGRQETQYF	TGTGCCAGCAGTTACAAAGGACAGGGTCGCCAAGAGACCCAGTACTTC
TRBV29-1	.	TRBJ2-7	once	CSVEDRAGGPYEQYF	TGCAGCGTTGAAGATCGGGCAGGGGGGCCCTACGAGCAGTACTTC
TRBV28	.	TRBJ2-7	.	CASSFGLASYEQYF	TGTGCCAGCAGTTTTGGGCTCGCCTCCTACGAGCAGTACTTC
TRBV7-2	TRBD1	TRBJ1-5	.	CASSLGQGARPQHF	TGTGCCAGCAGCTTAGGCCAGGGGGCGAGGCCCCAGCATTTT
TRBV21-1	.	TRBJ2-1	.	CASTKSNGGSSYNEQFF	TGTGCCAGCACCAAGTCAAATGGCGGGAGCTCCTACAATGAGCAGTTCTTC
TRBV7-9	.	TRBJ2-1	.	CASSPRGKSYNEQFF	TGTGCCAGCAGCCCCCGGGGAAAATCCTACAATGAGCAGTTCTTC
TRBV10-3	TRBD1	TRBJ1-1	.	CAIRMTGGTEAFF	TGTGCCATCAGGATGACAGGGGGTACTGAAGCTTTCTTT
TRBV11-2	TRBD1	TRBJ2-7	once	CASSLDRGGNEQYF	TGTGCCAGCAGCTTGGACAGGGGGGGCAACGAGCAGTACTTC
TRBV19	.	TRBJ2-5	.	CASSMSGGRLETQYF	TGTGCCAGTAGTATGTCGGGGGGCCGTTTAGAGACCCAGTACTTC
TRBV5-1	TRBD1	TRBJ2-2	.	CASSLGDRAAGELFF	TGCGCCAGCAGCTTGGGGGACAGGGCGGCCGGGGAGCTGTTTTTT
TRBV12-5	.	TRBJ1-2	.	CASGFPTGPYGYTF	TGTGCTAGTGGTTTCCCTACAGGGCCCTATGGCTACACCTTC
TRBV4-1	.	TRBJ2-1	.	CASSLSGPREQFF	TGCGCCAGCAGCCTATCCGGCCCGAGGGAGCAGTTCTTC
TRBV10-3	.	TRBJ2-1	once	CAISSSSDNEQFF	TGTGCCATCAGTAGCTCTAGCGACAATGAGCAGTTCTTC
TRBV6-5	.	TRBJ2-3	once	CASRKTSTHTDTQYF	TGTGCCAGCAGAAAGACTTCAACCCACACAGATACGCAGTATTTT